This note documents a single T cell receptor (beta chain) sequence. Seattle patients were enrolled during active infection and followed longitudinally. This entry belongs to a study of blood T cell repertoires in COVID-19. Study-wide context: Specimens from acute and convalescent COVID-19 originated in the United States, Italy and Spain.

Some clones are missing from TCRdb's copy, which holds only in-frame ones; the method was immunoSEQ multiplex PCR. The data hold approximately 240,000 clones, with around nine tenths observed a single time. The V end was cut by 5 bases, the J end by 0 bases, with 14 bases between. CDR1 and CDR2 (germline): LGHDT, YNNKEL (reference sequence). CDR3 length equals 16 residues. The J gene is TRBJ1-5, the V gene TRBV3-1 (or the pseudogene TRBV3-2), with TRBD1 as a possible D gene (5 bases). This receptor was taken from a young man with COVID-19, enrolled during active disease. Sequenced: peripheral blood. CDR3 residues: CASSGGGGGSNQPQHF. CDR3 in DNA: TGTGCCAGCAGCGGCGGGGGTGGGGGTAGCAATCAGCCCCAGCATTTT.